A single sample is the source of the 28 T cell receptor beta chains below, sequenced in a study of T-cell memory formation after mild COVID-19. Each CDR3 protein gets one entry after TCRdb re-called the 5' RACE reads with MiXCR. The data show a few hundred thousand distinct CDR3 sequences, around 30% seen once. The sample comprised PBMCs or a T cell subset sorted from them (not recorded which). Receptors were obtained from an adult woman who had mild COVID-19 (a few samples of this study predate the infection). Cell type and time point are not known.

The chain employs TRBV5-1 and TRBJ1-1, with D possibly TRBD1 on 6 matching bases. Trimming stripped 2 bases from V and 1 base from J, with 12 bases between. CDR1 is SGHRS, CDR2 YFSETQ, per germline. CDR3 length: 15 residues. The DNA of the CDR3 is TGCGCCAGCAGCTTCGCGGGGGCTGGGAACACTGAAGCTTTCTTT. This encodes CASSFAGAGNTEAFF. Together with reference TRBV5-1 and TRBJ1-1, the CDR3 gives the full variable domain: KAGVTQTPRYLIKTRGQQVTLSCSPISGHRSVSWYQQTPGQGLQFLFEYFSETQRNKGNFPGRFSGRQFSNSRSEMNVSTLELGDSALYLCASSFAGAGNTEAFFGQGTRLTVV.

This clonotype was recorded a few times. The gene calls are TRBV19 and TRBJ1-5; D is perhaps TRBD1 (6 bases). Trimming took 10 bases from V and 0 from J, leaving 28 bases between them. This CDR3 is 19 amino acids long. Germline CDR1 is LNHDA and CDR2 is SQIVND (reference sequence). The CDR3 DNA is TGTGCCACATCCCCGTTGGACAGCTATCTTCGGCTTAGCAATCAGCCCCAGCATTTT. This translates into CATSPLDSYLRLSNQPQHF.

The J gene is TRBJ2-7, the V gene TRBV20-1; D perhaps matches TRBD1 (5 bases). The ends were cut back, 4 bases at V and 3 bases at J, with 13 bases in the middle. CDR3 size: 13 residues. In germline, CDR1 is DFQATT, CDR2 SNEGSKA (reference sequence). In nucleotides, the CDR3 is TGCAGTGCTAATAGCAGGGCCCTCTACGAGCAGTACTTC. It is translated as CSANSRALYEQYF.

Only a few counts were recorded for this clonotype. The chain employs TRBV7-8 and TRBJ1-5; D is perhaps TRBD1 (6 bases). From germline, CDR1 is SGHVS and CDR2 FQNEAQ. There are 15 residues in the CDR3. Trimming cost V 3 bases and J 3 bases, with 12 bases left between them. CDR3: CASSLQRQVNQPQHF. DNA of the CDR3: TGTGCCAGCAGCTTGCAAAGACAGGTCAATCAGCCCCAGCATTTT.

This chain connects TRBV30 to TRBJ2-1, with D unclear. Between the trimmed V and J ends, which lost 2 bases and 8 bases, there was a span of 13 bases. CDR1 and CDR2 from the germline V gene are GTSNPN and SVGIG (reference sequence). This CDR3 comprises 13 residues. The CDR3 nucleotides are TGTGCCTGGAGTTCCGGTCCTTTGGATGAGCAGTTCTTC. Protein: CAWSSGPLDEQFF. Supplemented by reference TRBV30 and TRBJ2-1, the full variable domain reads SQTIHQWPATLVQPVGSPLSLECTVEGTSNPNLYWYRQAAGRGLQLLFYSVGIGQISSEVPQNLSASRPQDRQFILSSKKLLLSDSGFYLCAWSSGPLDEQFFGPGTRLTVL.

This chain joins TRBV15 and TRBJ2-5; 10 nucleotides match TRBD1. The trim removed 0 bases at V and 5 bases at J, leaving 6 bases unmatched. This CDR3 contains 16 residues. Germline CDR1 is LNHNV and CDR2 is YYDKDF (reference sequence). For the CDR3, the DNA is TGTGCCACCAGCAGAGAGGGACAGGGGATTCTGGAGACCCAGTACTTC. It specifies CATSREGQGILETQYF.

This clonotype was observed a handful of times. CDR3 sequence reads: CASSPWGFEAFF. The CDR3 region has the DNA TGTGCCAGCAGCCCATGGGGGTTTGAAGCTTTCTTT. The chain links TRBV11-2 to TRBJ1-1; D is possibly TRBD1 (5 bases). There are 12 residues in the CDR3. The germline V gene encodes CDR1 SGHAT and CDR2 FQNNGV. V gave up 5 bases and J gave up 7 bases, with 11 bases separating them. The full variable domain, completed using reference TRBV11-2 and TRBJ1-1, is EAGVAQSPRYKIIEKRQSVAFWCNPISGHATLYWYQQILGQGPKLLIQFQNNGVVDDSQLPKDRFSAERLKGVDSTLKIQPAKLEDSAVYLCASSPWGFEAFFGQGTRLTVV.

The CDR3: CASSQSHGTGELFF. For the CDR3, the DNA is TGTGCCAGCAGCCAAAGTCATGGAACCGGGGAGCTGTTTTTT. This chain uses TRBV14 with TRBJ2-2; D gene uncertain. This CDR3 comprises 14 residues. Germline V gives CDR1 SGHDN, CDR2 FVKESK. V was pared by 2 bases and J by 5 bases, with 9 bases between.

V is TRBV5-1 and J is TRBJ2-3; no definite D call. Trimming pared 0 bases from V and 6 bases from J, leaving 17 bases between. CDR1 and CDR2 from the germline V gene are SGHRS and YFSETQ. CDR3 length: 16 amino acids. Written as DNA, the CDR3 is TGCGCCAGCAGCTTGGAGACCATCCTAGTTGGTGATACGCAGTATTTT. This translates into CASSLETILVGDTQYF. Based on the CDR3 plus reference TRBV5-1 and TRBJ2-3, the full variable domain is KAGVTQTPRYLIKTRGQQVTLSCSPISGHRSVSWYQQTPGQGLQFLFEYFSETQRNKGNFPGRFSGRQFSNSRSEMNVSTLELGDSALYLCASSLETILVGDTQYFGPGTRLTVL.

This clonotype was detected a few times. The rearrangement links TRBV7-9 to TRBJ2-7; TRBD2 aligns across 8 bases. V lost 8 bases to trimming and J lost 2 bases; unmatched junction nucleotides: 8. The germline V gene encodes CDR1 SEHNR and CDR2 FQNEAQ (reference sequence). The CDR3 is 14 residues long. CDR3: CASGQAGGTYEQYF. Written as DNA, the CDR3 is TGTGCCAGCGGCCAGGCGGGGGGAACCTACGAGCAGTACTTC.

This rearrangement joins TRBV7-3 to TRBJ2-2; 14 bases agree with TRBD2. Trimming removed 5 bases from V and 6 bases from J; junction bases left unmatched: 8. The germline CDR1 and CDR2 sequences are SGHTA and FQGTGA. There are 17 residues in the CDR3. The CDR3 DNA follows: TGTGCCAGCAGCGCCCCTGGACTAGCGGGGGGCGCCGGGGAGCTGTTTTTT. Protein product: CASSAPGLAGGAGELFF.

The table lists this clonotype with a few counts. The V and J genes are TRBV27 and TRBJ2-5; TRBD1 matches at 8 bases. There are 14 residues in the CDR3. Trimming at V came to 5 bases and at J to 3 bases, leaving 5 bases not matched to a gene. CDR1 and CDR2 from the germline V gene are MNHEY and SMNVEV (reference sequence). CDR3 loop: CASSRGQGEETQYF. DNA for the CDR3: TGTGCCAGCAGTAGAGGACAGGGCGAAGAGACCCAGTACTTC.

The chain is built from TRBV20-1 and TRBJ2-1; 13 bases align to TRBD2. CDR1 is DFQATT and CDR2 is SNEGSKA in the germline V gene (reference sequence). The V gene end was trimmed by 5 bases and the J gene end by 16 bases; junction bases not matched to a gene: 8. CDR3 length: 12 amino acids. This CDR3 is CSALRTSGRGFF. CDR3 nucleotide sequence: TGCAGTGCTTTACGGACTAGCGGGAGAGGATTCTTC.

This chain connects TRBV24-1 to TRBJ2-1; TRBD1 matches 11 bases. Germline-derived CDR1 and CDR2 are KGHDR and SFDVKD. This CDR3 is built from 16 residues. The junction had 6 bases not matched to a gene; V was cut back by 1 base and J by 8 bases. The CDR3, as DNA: TGTGCCACCAGTGATTTTGGGACAGGGGGAACGCATGAGCAGTTCTTC. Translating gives CATSDFGTGGTHEQFF.

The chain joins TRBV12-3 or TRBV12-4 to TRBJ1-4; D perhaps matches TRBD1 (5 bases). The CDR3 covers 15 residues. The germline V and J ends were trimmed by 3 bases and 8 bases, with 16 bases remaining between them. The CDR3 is CASSFQRGREEKLFF. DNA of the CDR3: TGTGCCAGCAGTTTTCAGAGGGGACGAGAAGAAAAACTGTTTTTT.

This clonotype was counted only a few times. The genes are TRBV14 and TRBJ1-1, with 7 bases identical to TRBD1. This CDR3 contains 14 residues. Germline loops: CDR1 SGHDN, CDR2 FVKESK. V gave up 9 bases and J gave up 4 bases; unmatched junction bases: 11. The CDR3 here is CASRPVQGSTEAFF. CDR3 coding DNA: TGTGCCAGTAGACCAGTACAGGGGAGCACTGAAGCTTTCTTT.

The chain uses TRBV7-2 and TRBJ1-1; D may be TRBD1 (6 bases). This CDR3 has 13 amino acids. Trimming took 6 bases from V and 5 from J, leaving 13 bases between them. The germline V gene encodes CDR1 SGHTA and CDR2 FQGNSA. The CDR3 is CASSPTGWTEAFF. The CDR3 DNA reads TGTGCCAGCAGTCCAACAGGGTGGACTGAAGCTTTCTTT.

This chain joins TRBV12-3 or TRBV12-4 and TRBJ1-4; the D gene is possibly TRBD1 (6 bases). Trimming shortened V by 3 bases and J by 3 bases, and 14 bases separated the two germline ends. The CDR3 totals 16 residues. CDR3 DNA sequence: TGTGCCAGCAGTTTCCGAATCAGGGGACCTAATGAAAAACTGTTTTTT. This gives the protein CASSFRIRGPNEKLFF.

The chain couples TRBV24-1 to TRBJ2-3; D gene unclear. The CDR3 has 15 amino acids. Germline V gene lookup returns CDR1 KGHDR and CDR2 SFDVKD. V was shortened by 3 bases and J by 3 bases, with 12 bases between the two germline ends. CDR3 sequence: CATSDKKGWTDTQYF. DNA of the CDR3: TGTGCCACCAGTGATAAGAAGGGATGGACAGATACGCAGTATTTT.

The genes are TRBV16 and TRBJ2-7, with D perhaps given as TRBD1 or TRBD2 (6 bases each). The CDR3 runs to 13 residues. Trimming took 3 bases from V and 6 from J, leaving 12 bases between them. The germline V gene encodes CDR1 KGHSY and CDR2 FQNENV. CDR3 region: CASSHPGGPEQYF. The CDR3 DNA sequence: TGTGCCAGCAGCCATCCCGGGGGCCCCGAGCAGTACTTC.

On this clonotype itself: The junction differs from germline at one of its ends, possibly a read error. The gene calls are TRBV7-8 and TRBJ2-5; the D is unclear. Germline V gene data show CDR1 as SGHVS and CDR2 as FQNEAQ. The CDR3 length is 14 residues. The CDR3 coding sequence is TGTGCCAGCAGCTTAGATGCCCGAGGAGAGGCCCAGTACTTC. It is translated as CASSLDARGEAQYF.

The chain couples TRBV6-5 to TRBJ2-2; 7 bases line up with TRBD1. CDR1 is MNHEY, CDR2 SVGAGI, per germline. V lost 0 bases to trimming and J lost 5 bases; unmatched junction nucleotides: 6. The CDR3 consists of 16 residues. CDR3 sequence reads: CASSYSIGTETGELFF. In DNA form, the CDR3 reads TGTGCCAGCAGTTACTCGATAGGGACAGAGACCGGGGAGCTGTTTTTT.

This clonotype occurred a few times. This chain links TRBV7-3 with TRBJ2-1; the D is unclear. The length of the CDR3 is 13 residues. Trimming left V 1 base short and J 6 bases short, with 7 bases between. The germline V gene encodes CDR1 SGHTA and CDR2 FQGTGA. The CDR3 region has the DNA TGTGCCAGCAGCTTAAGTGGAGCCAATGAGCAGTTCTTC. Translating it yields CASSLSGANEQFF. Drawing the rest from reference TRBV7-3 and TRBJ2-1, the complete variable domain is GAGVSQTPSNKVTEKGKYVELRCDPISGHTALYWYRQSLGQGPEFLIYFQGTGAADDSGLPNDRFFAVRPEGSVSTLKIQRTERGDSAVYLCASSLSGANEQFFGPGTRLTVL.

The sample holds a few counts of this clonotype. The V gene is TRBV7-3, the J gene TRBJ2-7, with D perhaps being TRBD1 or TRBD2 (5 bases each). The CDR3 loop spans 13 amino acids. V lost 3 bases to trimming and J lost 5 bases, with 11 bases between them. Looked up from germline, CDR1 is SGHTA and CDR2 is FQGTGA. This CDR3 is CASSLGPRDEQYF. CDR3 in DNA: TGTGCCAGCAGCTTGGGGCCGAGGGACGAGCAGTACTTC.

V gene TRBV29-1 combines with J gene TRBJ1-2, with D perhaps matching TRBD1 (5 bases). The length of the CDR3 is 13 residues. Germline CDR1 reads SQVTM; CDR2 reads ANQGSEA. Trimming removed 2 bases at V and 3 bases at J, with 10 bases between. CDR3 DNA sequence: TGCAGCGTTGAACGAGGGGCCGACTATGGCTACACCTTC. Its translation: CSVERGADYGYTF.

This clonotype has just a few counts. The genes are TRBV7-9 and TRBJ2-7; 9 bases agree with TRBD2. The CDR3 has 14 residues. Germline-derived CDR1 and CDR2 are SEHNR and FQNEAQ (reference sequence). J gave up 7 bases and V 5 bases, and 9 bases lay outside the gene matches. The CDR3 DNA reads TGTGCCAGCAGCGCTAGCGGGGCCACGGGGGAGCAGTACTTC. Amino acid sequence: CASSASGATGEQYF.

DNA of the CDR3: TGTGCCAGCAGATCGGCCGGGACAGCGAGCACAGATACGCAGTATTTT. This gives the protein CASRSAGTASTDTQYF. The genes are TRBV5-4 and TRBJ2-3; TRBD1 matches 7 bases. With 5 bases clipped from V and 0 bases from J, the junction kept 9 bases outside the gene matches. Germline V CDR1 and CDR2: SGHNT, YYREEE (reference sequence). CDR3 length: 16 residues.

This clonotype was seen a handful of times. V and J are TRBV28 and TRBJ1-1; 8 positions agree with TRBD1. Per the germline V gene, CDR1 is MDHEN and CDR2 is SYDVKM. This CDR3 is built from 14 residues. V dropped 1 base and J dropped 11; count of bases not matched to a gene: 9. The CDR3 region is CASSLSTGARWAFF. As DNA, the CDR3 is TGTGCCAGCAGTTTATCGACAGGGGCCCGATGGGCTTTCTTT.